A single TCR beta chain is shown here with its context. The clone's antigen remains unknown. Base qualities are not recorded, but no much larger clone differs from it by a single base. The cohort was made up of 500 to 800 healthy bone marrow donors. All cohort members were sampled while nominally healthy, although unrecorded immune exposures were likely present. The donor was CMV seronegative and was included in the group of a few hundred seronegative cohort members. Every donor gave a peripheral blood sample, and the peripheral blood mononuclear cells from that sample were used for TCR beta sequencing. Genomic DNA extraction from the blood cell samples was performed with the Qiagen DNeasy Blood Extraction Kit. This sample stems from a study of cytomegalovirus exposure and HLA in healthy donors listed by TCRdb under 2017. Background on the whole study: In an earlier analysis of 587 of the donors, 276 Gb of sequence data and approximately 120 million unique TCR beta sequences from 150 million to 200 million T cells were reported. Class I and class II HLA loci were covered by the typing at four-digit resolution. Along with the roughly 700-subject first cohort, a separate validation cohort of over 90 different subjects was used. Every repertoire in the discovery cohort had been generated on one and the same sequencing platform. In the later analysis, no new phenotypic data were used to find candidate immune exposures; instead, reliance was placed on TCR beta sequences and their occurrence across donors. Of the 398 genotyped donors, about 84% fell in the genetic ancestry cluster associated with self-reported Caucasian donors. The study used immunosequencing to profile the T cell repertoires of several hundred subjects and linked those repertoires to cytomegalovirus serostatus. High-throughput TCR immunosequencing, statistical association of individual TCRs with disease status, and machine learning were combined to predict cytomegalovirus infection status. In an earlier analysis of roughly 580 of the donors, high-throughput TCR beta sequencing was used to judge whether each TCR beta V gene segment behaved as functional or pseudogenic. A handful of DR-DQ haplotypes were handled as single units for association and clustering because linkage in the cohort was strong. The number of typed donors differed by locus: about 620-640 for A, B, C, DRB1 and DQB1; 500 to 550 for DQA1; fewer than 610 for DPA1; and around 490 for DPB1. The study was designed to test whether signatures of past pathogen exposure could be identified by cataloging public T cell receptors. In a later genetic analysis, genome-wide SNP genotypes for about three fifths of the roughly 670 donors were used, and that subset was treated as a discovery cohort. Donor age, sex, ethnicity and CMV serostatus were collected together with the repertoire data. A later analysis re-examined previously published TCR beta repertoires from over 500 donors and added high-resolution HLA genotyping to investigate patterns of TCR occurrence. An early release that covered roughly 600 HLA-typed donors contained about 300 gigabases of sequencing data and some 87 million unique TCR sequences. Across 300 to 500 genotyped donors of the cohort, an average of about 240,000 unique TCR beta nucleotide sequences per donor were sequenced, and approximately 17% of those sequences were non-productive.

On the study overall, not on this receptor specifically: In an earlier analysis of 500 to 650 of the donors, most TCR beta V segments appeared in productive rearrangements about 87% or about 30% of the time, broadly matching IMGT annotations. In this cohort, only TCR beta chains were sequenced, and detectable features were limited by the absence of alpha or paired-chain data. In a later analysis, several top co-occurrence clusters were reported to appear linked to parvovirus B19, influenza, CMV and Epstein-Barr virus. Three of the identified cytomegalovirus-associated TCR beta chains were confirmed in vitro to be specific for cytomegalovirus antigens. In a later analysis, HLA-associated TCR beta chains showed more clonal expansion and lower generation probabilities than non-associated chains that were equally common. A later analysis associated about 17,000 TCR beta sequences with specific HLA alleles at a false discovery rate of 0.05. A later analysis found that most CMV-associated TCR beta chains appeared HLA-restricted, with HLA associations seemingly driven largely by CMV exposure. Because HLA typing was unavailable for some donors at each locus, only the typed subset was used in association tests. According to the authors, the approach could potentially be generalized to other disease states and immunological phenotypes. The only immune exposure information available for the cohort was CMV serostatus. Assigning TCR associations to individual alleles was difficult when HLA alleles, especially DR and DQ, strongly co-occurred. A further reported finding was that TCR beta sequences accurately predicted the HLA-A and HLA-B alleles for most subjects in the first cohort. The 87-base-pair reads could not distinguish some IMGT-functional V segments, including TRBV6-2 and TRBV6-3, so those segments were excluded. V-gene and J-gene trimming of TCR beta chains was associated with a missense DCLRE1C variant in a later genetic analysis, and the association was replicated in an independent cohort. Linkage disequilibrium might explain the correlated functional status among segregating V segments, but an unknown experimental factor could not be ruled out. In the study, some 160 TCR beta chains were listed as associated with cytomegalovirus. The classifier was reported to diagnose cytomegalovirus status with high specificity and sensitivity in both the original and validation cohorts. A cluster of highly shared sequence variants was judged likely to be a technical artifact of the sequencing pipeline. Because counts were too low, more than 15 rarely observed V segments, including chromosome 9 orphons, were left out of the earlier analysis of several hundred of the donors. In a later analysis, TCR association rates were found to vary across HLA loci, with the most associated TCRs seen for DRB1 alleles and the fewest for HLA-C alleles. The presence/absence analyses assumed that sequencing depth was roughly uniform across donors, and that assumption may not be true. According to a later genetic analysis, donors in an Asian-associated ancestry cluster had fewer N-insertions in productive TCRs than the approximately 650-donor mean. While some public TCRs were present in many individuals, most TCR sequences turned up only very rarely across donors.

Receptors were amplified or captured by the immunoSEQ multiplex PCR assay. For the multiplex PCR, a mixture combining 60 forward primers for TCR Vbeta segments and 13 reverse primers for TCR Jbeta segments was used. Amplification of the CDR3 region of rearranged TCR beta genes was performed with a multiplex PCR assay on genomic DNA. The amplified TCR beta libraries were sequenced on the Illumina HiSeq System as 87-base-pair reads. As for how the authors treated the data: A later analysis counted 75 million to 100 million unique TCR beta chains across the 650 to 700 repertoires, and around 9.9 million of these chains were shared by at least two donors. Raw reads were error-corrected and collapsed into unique sequences by a nearest-neighbor algorithm in which closely related sequences were merged to remove PCR and sequencing errors. V, D and J gene segments were assigned by aligning CDR3 sequences to IMGT reference sequences. Each retained sequence needed at least a six-nucleotide match to both a V gene segment and a J gene segment. A rearrangement was called productive if the CDR3 had no stop codons and remained in frame with V and J, and every other rearrangement was called non-productive. Following IMGT convention, CDR3 was defined as the stretch from the second conserved V-encoded cysteine to the conserved J-encoded phenylalanine. The earlier analysis of around 640 of the donors excluded sequences that lacked an unambiguous match to a single V gene segment. An earlier analysis of around 600 of the donors classified V segments as functional when productive rearrangements were above 56.7% and as segregating when the standard deviation between donors was above 5%. A statistical classification framework was built to diagnose cytomegalovirus status from the catalog of TCR beta chain sequences. In a later analysis, TCR nucleotide sequences were compared against IMGT/GENE-DB human TR gene sequences so that V and J genes could be assigned. Using the TCRdist pipeline, a later analysis assigned CDR3 sequences along with most-parsimonious VDJ recombination scenarios. In a later analysis, every TCR beta chain was defined by the combination of its CDR3 amino acid sequence and its V-gene family, and reads without a unique V-gene family were dropped. To address suspected cross-contamination and a sequencing artifact, a later analysis removed a few hundred highly shared, low-generation-probability nucleotide sequences. In a later analysis, a clonal expansion index was calculated for each public chain from normalized within-repertoire ranks of inferred template counts. In a later analysis, generation probabilities were computed using a VDJ recombination model fitted to out-of-frame rearrangements, and the results were checked against IGoR. A later analysis scored TCR-TCR, TCR-HLA and TCR-CMV co-occurrence with hypergeometric tests, applying a repertoire-size bias correction to TCR pairs. In a later analysis, false discovery rates were estimated by permuting HLA or CMV assignments 20 times. In a later analysis, co-occurring TCRs were grouped with DBSCAN, and TCRdist sequence similarity was added when clustering was performed within HLA-allele-positive subsets. For co-occurrence clustering, repertoires with fewer than 30,000 or more than 120,000 public chains were excluded, along with a handful of repertoires with anomalous nucleotide sharing. What TCRdb holds here is the immuneACCESS table cut down to in-frame rearrangements. Part of the clones is not present; checked against another copy, under half of the missing clones reflect an unresolved V gene, and the others are unexplained. V, J and clone size are taken as reported in that table, and D and trimming were inferred from the DNA itself. The sample table shows about 120,000 clones, and around 80% are seen once. Of the sample, more than 1% is held by the ten largest clones.

Trimming at the junction amounts to 3 bases on V and 3 bases on J, and the germline ends lie 6 bases apart. Inclusive of the bounding cysteine and phenylalanine, the CDR3 is 12 residues long. Kept here is only the CDR3 DNA, which spans 36 bases and is read in frame from base 1. CDR1 is given as SGHAT and CDR2 as FQNNGV, both from the germline V gene. The sample comprised PBMCs. The clonotype originates from a female donor in good health and CMV-seronegative. The chain is assembled from TRBV11-2 and TRBJ2-7; the D gene is not confidently resolved. The CDR3 amino acid sequence is: CASSFTNYEQYF. The DNA sequence is given as TGTGCCAGCAGCTTCACAAACTACGAGCAGTACTTC.